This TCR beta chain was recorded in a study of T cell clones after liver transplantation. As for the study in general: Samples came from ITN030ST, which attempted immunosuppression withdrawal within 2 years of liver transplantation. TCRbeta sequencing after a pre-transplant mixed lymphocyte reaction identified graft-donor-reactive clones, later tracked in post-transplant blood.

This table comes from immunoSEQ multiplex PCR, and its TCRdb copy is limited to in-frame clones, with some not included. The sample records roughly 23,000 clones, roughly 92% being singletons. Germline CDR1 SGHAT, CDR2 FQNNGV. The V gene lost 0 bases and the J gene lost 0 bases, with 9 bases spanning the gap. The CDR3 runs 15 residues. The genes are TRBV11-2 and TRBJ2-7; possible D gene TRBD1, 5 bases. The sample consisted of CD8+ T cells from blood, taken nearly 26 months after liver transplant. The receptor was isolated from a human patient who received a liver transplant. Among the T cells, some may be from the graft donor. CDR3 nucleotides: TGTGCCAGCAGCTTAGACAGGGCCAACTCCTACGAGCAGTACTTC. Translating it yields CASSLDRANSYEQYF.